This T cell receptor (beta chain) was sequenced during a study of cytomegalovirus exposure and HLA in healthy donors. The wider study: The Caucasian-associated ancestry cluster held over 65% of more than 350 genotyped donors.

The CDR3 contains 13 residues. J was trimmed by 8 bases and V by 7 bases; bases with no gene match: 10. The germline CDR1 and CDR2 sequences are LNHDA and SQIVND (reference sequence). Worth noting for this clone: Its cognate antigen is unknown.

While unrecorded immune exposures were likely, the donors were nominally healthy when sampled. General study findings and limits: Among the sequence variants, a highly shared cluster was likely an artifact of sequencing. Reported performance of the classifier showed diagnosis of cytomegalovirus status with high specificity and sensitivity.

Primers included in the PCR were 60 Vbeta and 13 Jbeta primers. Sequenced by immunoSEQ multiplex PCR; TCRdb stores in-frame clones only, minus some. The table shows about 160,000 clones, with 65% to 80% occurring only once. Sequencing used PBMCs. This TCR was recovered from a man aged 40-49 years in good health and CMV-seronegative. This chain links TRBV19 with TRBJ1-2; 7 bases line up with TRBD1. The CDR3 nucleotides read TGTGCCAGTAAGCCTTCAGGGGGAAGCGGCTACACCTTC. It encodes CASKPSGGSGYTF.